Listed below are T cell receptor beta chains from one sample, sequenced in a study of T cells in Graves' hyperthyroidism and ophthalmopathy. TCRdb re-derived calls from the multiplex PCR reads in MiXCR, one entry per CDR3 protein. The sample carries 450,000 to 700,000 distinct CDR3 sequences, 46% recorded once. The material sequenced was peripheral blood or thyroid tissue (not recorded which). These receptors originate from an adult woman with Graves' disease, either hyperthyroidism or ophthalmopathy (not recorded which). Each CDR3 is given with its conserved first and last residue. The order of the fields is J gene, clone size, V gene, D gene, CDR3 DNA, CDR3 protein. D genes are given only for firm matches. Only part of the rows carry a size: once, few, many, or a class if the clone is expanded.

>TRBJ2-2|NA|TRBV7-9|TRBD1
TGTGCCAGCAGCTCTTGGACAGGGAACACCGGGGAGCTGTTTTTT
CASSSWTGNTGELFF
>TRBJ1-1|NA|TRBV10-3|NA
TGTGCCATCAGTGAGTTAAGGCCTGGCCTAAACACTGAAGCTTTCTTT
CAISELRPGLNTEAFF
>TRBJ2-7|NA|TRBV6-2/TRBV6-3|TRBD2
TGTGCCAGCACCGACCGGAGGGAGGGGCCCTACGAGCAGTACTTC
CASTDRREGPYEQYF
>TRBJ2-7|few|TRBV28|NA
TGTGCCAGCAGTCTCCATAGGGGCTCCTACGAGCAGTACTTC
CASSLHRGSYEQYF
>TRBJ2-5|many|TRBV7-6|TRBD1
TGTGCCAGCAGTCCCTCCGGGACAGGGAACCAGTACTTC
CASSPSGTGNQYF
>TRBJ2-5|NA|TRBV2|NA
TGTGCCACGCAAATACAAGAGACCCAGTACTTC
CATQIQETQYF
>TRBJ2-5|NA|TRBV6-1|TRBD2
TGTGCCAGCAGACCCGCACGGGGGGGCGAGACCCAGTACTTC
CASRPARGGETQYF
>TRBJ2-7|many|TRBV2|TRBD1
TGTGCCAGCAGTGCCGGGACAGGGGACGTCGAGCAGTACTTC
CASSAGTGDVEQYF
>TRBJ2-5|NA|TRBV7-9|TRBD1
TGTGCCAGCAGCACGGGACAGTTGAAGAGATTTGCGTACTTC
CASSTGQLKRFAYF
>TRBJ1-2|NA|TRBV5-4|NA
TGTGCCAGCAGCTGGGGGCAGGGAGGCTACACCTTC
CASSWGQGGYTF
>TRBJ1-6|few|TRBV29-1|TRBD1
TGCAGCGTCCTCCGGGACAGGGCGAATAATTCACCCCTCCACTTT
CSVLRDRANNSPLHF
>TRBJ2-5|NA|TRBV7-9|TRBD1
TGTGCCAGCAGCAACAGGGGCCCCGGGACAGGGCTCCAAGAGACCCAGTACTTC
CASSNRGPGTGLQETQYF
>TRBJ1-1|few|TRBV19|TRBD1
TGTGCCAGCGCGACAGGGAGGAACACTGAAGCTTTCTTT
CASATGRNTEAFF
>TRBJ2-3|few|TRBV10-1|TRBD1
TGCGCCAGCAGTGAGAACCCAGGGGGCTCAGATACGCAGTATTTT
CASSENPGGSDTQYF
>TRBJ2-2|many|TRBV7-2|NA
TGTGCCAGCAGCTTAGTGGCGGGGAACACCGGGGAGCTGTTTTTT
CASSLVAGNTGELFF
>TRBJ1-1|NA|TRBV5-1|NA
TGTGCCAGCGAACGAGGTCAACTCACTGAAGCTTTCTTT
CASERGQLTEAFF
>TRBJ1-1|few|TRBV2|NA
TGTGCCAGCAGTGACCCCAGAGGGAGGATGAACACTGAAGCTTTCTTT
CASSDPRGRMNTEAFF
>TRBJ1-2|many|TRBV5-8|NA
TGTGCCAGCAGCTTGACCAGAAGCCCCGGCTATGGCTACACCTTC
CASSLTRSPGYGYTF
>TRBJ2-3|few|TRBV19|TRBD1
TGTGCCAGTAGTATGGGGACAGGATACACAGATACGCAGTATTTT
CASSMGTGYTDTQYF
>TRBJ1-5|many|TRBV20-1|NA
TGCAGTGCTAGAGATCTTTCACGCGTCGGACAGCCCCAGCATTTT
CSARDLSRVGQPQHF
>TRBJ1-2|NA|TRBV7-9|NA
TGTGCCAGCAGTCCTGAGGACAGCTATGGCTACACCTTC
CASSPEDSYGYTF
>TRBJ1-1|many|TRBV7-9|NA
TGTGCCAGCAGCCGGGATGCTGAAGCTTTCTTT
CASSRDAEAFF
>TRBJ1-5|NA|TRBV20-1|NA
TGCAGTGCTAGAGATAGGGCAGGGGGCAATCAGCCCCAGCATTTT
CSARDRAGGNQPQHF
>TRBJ2-7|many|TRBV2|NA
TGTGCCAGCAGGACGGACAGTTCCGAGCAGTACTTC
CASRTDSSEQYF
>TRBJ1-6|NA|TRBV5-1|TRBD1
TGCGCCAGCAGCTTTTTCGGGACAGGGGACTCACCCCTCCACTTT
CASSFFGTGDSPLHF
>TRBJ1-3|many|TRBV12-3/TRBV12-4|TRBD1
TGTGCCAGCAGTAGAGGGACAGGGGAAGGAAACACCATATATTTT
CASSRGTGEGNTIYF
>TRBJ1-4|NA|TRBV2|NA
TGTGCCAGCAGTATCGGGGGGGCGCCCAATGAAAAACTGTTTTTT
CASSIGGAPNEKLFF
>TRBJ2-2|NA|TRBV2|NA
TGTGCCAGCAGTGATGCTGTTAACACCGGGGAGCTGTTTTTT
CASSDAVNTGELFF
>TRBJ2-6|many|TRBV7-9|TRBD1
TGTGCCAGCAGCTTCCGGGACAGCCTTATCTCTGGGGCCAACGTCCTGACTTTC
CASSFRDSLISGANVLTF
>TRBJ2-7|NA|TRBV6-2/TRBV6-3|TRBD2
TGTGCCAGCAGTTACCGTTCGACTAGCGGGTACTCCTACGAGCAGTACTTC
CASSYRSTSGYSYEQYF
>TRBJ1-6|NA|TRBV12-3/TRBV12-4|NA
TGTGCCAGCAGTAGAAGGGACGAGTGGTTTTTTTCACCCCTCCACTTT
CASSRRDEWFFSPLHF
>TRBJ1-1|many|TRBV5-1|TRBD1
TGCGCCAGCAGCCTACGGACAGGTCGAAATGAAGCTTTCTTT
CASSLRTGRNEAFF
>TRBJ2-2|NA|TRBV10-3|NA
TGTGCCACCGATAACGCGAACACCGGGGAGCTGTTTTTT
CATDNANTGELFF
>TRBJ2-5|NA|TRBV12-3/TRBV12-4|TRBD1
TGTGCCACCTCGGGACAGTATCAAGAGACCCAGTACTTC
CATSGQYQETQYF
>TRBJ2-7|NA|TRBV7-8|TRBD1
TGTGCCAGCAGATGGGGTAGGACAGGGACCCGAGAGCAGTACTTC
CASRWGRTGTREQYF